The present TCR beta chain was sequenced within a study of long-term antiretroviral therapy in people with HIV. Regarding the study as a whole: When set beside controls, HIV repertoires had CDR3 length ranges that were narrower. Post-ART, diversity grew, though it stayed under transplant donor control levels.

Sequencing used immunoSEQ v3.0 at survey level. Sequencing was intended to reach roughly 40,000-50,000 T-cell genomes per sample. Using immunoSEQ multiplex PCR, the repertoire was profiled, and TCRdb retains in-frame clones only, with some absent. The sample contains 20,000 to 25,000 clones, 81% of which appear only once. Turning to this clone: As yet, its antigen is unknown.

The CDR3 runs to 16 residues. V trimming: 4 bases; J trimming: 2 bases; junction bases outside the gene matches: 7. Germline V CDR1 and CDR2: SGHRS, YFSETQ. The chain links TRBV5-1 to TRBJ1-3, with 9 bases lining up with TRBD1. The sequencing here drew on unsorted PBMCs, taken 0.1 years before starting antiretroviral therapy. The receptor's source is a man aged 40-49 years with HIV. This chain's CDR3 is CASSIGTGPPGNTIYF. CDR3 DNA sequence: TGCGCCAGCAGCATCGGGACAGGGCCACCTGGAAACACCATATATTTT.